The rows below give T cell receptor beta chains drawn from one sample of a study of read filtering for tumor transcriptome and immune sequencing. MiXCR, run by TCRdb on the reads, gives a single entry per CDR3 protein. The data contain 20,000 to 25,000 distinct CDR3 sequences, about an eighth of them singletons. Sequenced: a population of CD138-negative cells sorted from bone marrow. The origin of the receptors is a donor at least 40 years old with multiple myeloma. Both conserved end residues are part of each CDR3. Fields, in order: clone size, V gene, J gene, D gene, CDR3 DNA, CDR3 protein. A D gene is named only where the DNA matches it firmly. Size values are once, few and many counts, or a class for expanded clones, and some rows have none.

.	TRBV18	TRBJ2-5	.	TGTGCCAGCTCATTTTCACAAGAGACCCAGTACTTC	CASSFSQETQYF
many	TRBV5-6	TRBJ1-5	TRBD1	TGTGCCAGCAGCTGGGGACAGGGGGCGGTTAATCAGCCCCAGCATTTT	CASSWGQGAVNQPQHF
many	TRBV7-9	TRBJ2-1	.	TGTGCCAGCAGCTTCATTAGTCTAGCCCCCTACAATGAGCAGTTCTTC	CASSFISLAPYNEQFF
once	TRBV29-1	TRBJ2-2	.	TGCAGCGTTGAAGGTGGGGCTTCGAACACCGGGGAGCTGTCTTTT	CSVEGGASNTGELSF
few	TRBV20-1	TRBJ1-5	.	TGCAGTGCTACCCTCGGGGCAGGCCAGGGTAGCAATCAGCCCCAGCATTTT	CSATLGAGQGSNQPQHF
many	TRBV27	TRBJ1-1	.	TGTGCCAGCGCCATGGACAGCGGCGGCACTGAAGCTTTCTTT	CASAMDSGGTEAFF
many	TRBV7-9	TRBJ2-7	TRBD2	TGTGCCAGCAGCTTAAGAGGCCCTACTAGCGGGAGTTGGGAGCAGTACTTC	CASSLRGPTSGSWEQYF
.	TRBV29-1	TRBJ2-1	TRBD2	TGCAGCATTGGGGAGGAAGTAGCGGGTGAGCAGTTCTTC	CSIGEEVAGEQFF
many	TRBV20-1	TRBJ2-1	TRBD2	TGCAGTGCTAGGTTTGGACTAGCTCTCCATGAGCAGTTCTTC	CSARFGLALHEQFF
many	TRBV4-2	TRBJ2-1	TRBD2	TGTGCCAGCAGCCCCCGTAGTAGCGGGAGGGCCGATGAGCAGTTCTTC	CASSPRSSGRADEQFF
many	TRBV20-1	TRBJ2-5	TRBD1	TGCAGTGCTGGGGACAGTTCCCCGTTAGAGACCCAGTACTTC	CSAGDSSPLETQYF
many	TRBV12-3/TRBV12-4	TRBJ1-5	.	TGTGCCAGCAGCTCGGCGTATGGGCAGCCCCAGCATTTT	CASSSAYGQPQHF
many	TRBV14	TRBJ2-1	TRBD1	TGTGCCAGCAGCCAAGATCCCCTCGGGACAGCTCGGAATGAGCAGTTCTTC	CASSQDPLGTARNEQFF
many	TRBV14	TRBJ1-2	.	TGTGCCAGCAGCCAAGAGGAGTCATTATTCCGAAGTGGCTACACCTTC	CASSQEESLFRSGYTF
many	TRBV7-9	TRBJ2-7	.	TGTGCCAGCAGCCCCAGGGGTTCCTCGGACGAGCAGTACTTC	CASSPRGSSDEQYF
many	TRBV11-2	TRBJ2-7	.	TGTGCCAGCAGCCCACCACTTCCTGATAATGACGAGCAGTACTTC	CASSPPLPDNDEQYF
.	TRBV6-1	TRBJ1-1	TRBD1	TGTGCCAGCAGTGAAGTTTACAGGGGAACTGAAGCTTTCTTT	CASSEVYRGTEAFF
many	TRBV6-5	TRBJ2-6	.	TGTGCCAGCAGTTACTCGGGTATCTCTGGGGCCAACGTCCTGACTTTC	CASSYSGISGANVLTF
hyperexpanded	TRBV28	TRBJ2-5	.	TGTGCCAGCAGTGGGCTAGCGAAAGAGACCCAGTACTTC	CASSGLAKETQYF
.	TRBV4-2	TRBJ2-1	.	TGTGCCAGCAGCCAAGGGAGGGGAGACTCGGGGAATGAGCAGTTCTTC	CASSQGRGDSGNEQFF
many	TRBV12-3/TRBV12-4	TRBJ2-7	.	TGTGCCAGCAGTTTAGCAGGGGGGACGGGGACCGAGCAGTACTTC	CASSLAGGTGTEQYF